A single sample is the source of the 22 T cell receptor beta chains below, sequenced in a study of OX40 agonist ivuxolimab in advanced cancers. The protocol was immunoSEQ multiplex PCR, while the TCRdb copy is restricted to in-frame clones and leaves out a portion. This table holds some 52,000 clones, 90% to 95% found once. The specimen was CD4+ or CD8+ T cells sorted from blood, collected in a trial of the OX40 agonist ivuxolimab. These receptors all come from an adult with an advanced solid tumor such as melanoma, head and neck, liver or kidney cancer.

The chain recombines TRBV5-6 with TRBJ2-7; a possible D gene is TRBD2 (5 bases). V was shortened by 2 bases and J by 3 bases, with 9 bases between the two germline ends. From germline, CDR1 is SGHDT and CDR2 YYEEEE. The CDR3 has 13 amino acids. CDR3 bases: TGTGCCAGCAGCTTTGGGGAGATCTACGAGCAGTACTTC. Translated, it gives CASSFGEIYEQYF.

The V call is TRBV6-5, the J call TRBJ1-2; D ambiguous. Trimming removed 4 bases from V and 4 bases from J, with 10 bases in between. CDR1 MNHEY and CDR2 SVGAGI come from the germline V gene. The CDR3 runs to 13 residues. Here the CDR3 DNA reads TGTGCCAGCAGTTCTAAATGGGCCTATGGCTACACCTTC. Amino acids: CASSSKWAYGYTF.

J is TRBJ1-1 and V is TRBV7-9; TRBD1 agrees at 7 bases. V lost 6 bases and J lost 6; bases outside the gene matches: 10. The CDR3 consists of 14 residues. Looked up from germline, CDR1 is SEHNR and CDR2 is FQNEAQ (reference sequence). In DNA, the CDR3 is TGTGCCAGCAGTTGGCCGGGACAGAGTCCTGAAGCTTTCTTT. Amino acid sequence: CASSWPGQSPEAFF.

The chain combines TRBV10-1 with TRBJ2-7, with D possibly being TRBD1 (5 bases). The CDR3 has 14 residues. The ends were cut back, 0 bases at V and 5 bases at J, with 11 bases in the middle. Looked up from germline, CDR1 is WNHNN and CDR2 is SYGVQD (reference sequence). CDR3 protein: CASSESNPGHEQYF. The CDR3 region has the DNA TGCGCCAGCAGTGAGTCGAATCCAGGGCACGAGCAGTACTTC.

This rearrangement joins TRBV5-4 to TRBJ2-1, with D uncertain. V lost 3 bases, J lost 8 bases, and 9 bases lay in between. Germline CDR1 is SGHNT and CDR2 is YYREEE (reference sequence). The CDR3 extends over 12 amino acids. The CDR3 sequence: CASSSETYEQFF. As DNA, the CDR3 is TGTGCCAGCAGCTCAGAAACGTATGAGCAGTTCTTC. Supplemented by reference TRBV5-4 and TRBJ2-1, the full variable domain reads ETGVTQSPTHLIKTRGQQVTLRCSSQSGHNTVSWYQQALGQGPQFIFQYYREEENGRGNFPPRFSGLQFPNYSSELNVNALELDDSALYLCASSSETYEQFFGPGTRLTVL.

The chain uses TRBV19 and TRBJ2-7; a weak D match, TRBD2 (6 bases). The V and J ends lost 3 bases and 3 bases respectively, with 18 bases between them. The V gene's germline CDR1 is LNHDA and CDR2 SQIVND (reference sequence). The CDR3 contains 16 residues. The CDR3 nucleotides read TGTGCCAGTAGTATGGGACGGGGCGAGGGAGGCTACGAGCAGTACTTC. It codes for CASSMGRGEGGYEQYF. Full variable domain (outside the CDR3, taken from reference TRBV19 and TRBJ2-7): DGGITQSPKYLFRKEGQNVTLSCEQNLNHDAMYWYRQDPGQGLRLIYYSQIVNDFQKGDIAEGYSVSREKKESFPLTVTSAQKNPTAFYLCASSMGRGEGGYEQYFGPGTRLTVT.

The V gene is TRBV29-1, the J gene TRBJ2-1, with D possibly matching TRBD1 (6 bases). The CDR3 runs 11 residues. Germline V gene data show CDR1 as SQVTM and CDR2 as ANQGSEA. V was shortened by 7 bases and J by 10 bases, with 14 bases between the two germline ends. The CDR3 sequence: CSGFRGGEQFF. CDR3 sequence (DNA): TGCAGCGGCTTCAGGGGCGGCGAGCAGTTCTTC.

This chain uses TRBV7-9 with TRBJ2-7; 8 bases fit TRBD1. Trimming cost V 5 bases and J 3 bases; bases outside gene matches: 9. Germline CDR1 SEHNR, CDR2 FQNEAQ (reference sequence). This CDR3 has 15 residues. The CDR3 bases are TGTGCCAGCAGCCGCGGACAGGGATTATACTACGAGCAGTACTTC. Amino acid sequence: CASSRGQGLYYEQYF.

This chain connects TRBV28 to TRBJ2-7, with 9 bases aligning to TRBD2. The V segment lost 3 bases and the J segment 5 bases; nucleotides outside the gene matches: 5. The CDR3 runs to 14 residues. CDR1 is MDHEN and CDR2 is SYDVKM in the germline V gene. The CDR3 loop reads CASSFVAGAHEQYF. CDR3 bases: TGTGCCAGCAGTTTTGTAGCGGGAGCCCACGAGCAGTACTTC. The full variable domain, completed using reference TRBV28 and TRBJ2-7, is DVKVTQSSRYLVKRTGEKVFLECVQDMDHENMFWYRQDPGLGLRLIYFSYDVKMKEKGDIPEGYSVSREKKERFSLILESASTNQTSMYLCASSFVAGAHEQYFGPGTRLTVT.

This clone appeared once. This chain uses TRBV13 with TRBJ1-1, with D possibly TRBD1 on 5 matching bases. The CDR3 covers 14 residues. V lost 5 bases, J lost 4 bases, and 14 bases lay in between. Germline CDR1 reads PRHDT; CDR2 reads FYEKMQ (reference sequence). As DNA, the CDR3 is TGTGCCAGCAGCGACAGAGGTACCGCCACTGAAGCTTTCTTT. As protein: CASSDRGTATEAFF.

On this clone itself: Distinct nucleotide sequences in the sample also encode this CDR3. The chain joins TRBV27 to TRBJ2-2, with D uncertain. The CDR3 is 13 amino acids. Per the germline V gene, CDR1 is MNHEY and CDR2 is SMNVEV (reference sequence). Trimming shortened V by 2 bases and J by 5 bases, and 6 bases separated the two germline ends. The CDR3 DNA reads as TGTGCCAGCAGTTTAGGAGCGACCGGGGAGCTGTTTTTT. Residues: CASSLGATGELFF.

The CDR3 sequence: CASSYSMGSNQPQHF. In DNA, the CDR3 is TGTGCCAGCAGTTACTCGATGGGTAGCAATCAGCCCCAGCATTTT. This rearrangement joins TRBV6-5 to TRBJ1-5; D not resolved. This CDR3 has 15 residues. The V end lost 0 bases, the J end lost 0 bases, and 6 bases lay between the germline ends. Germline CDR1 MNHEY, CDR2 SVGAGI.

The rearrangement uses TRBV11-3 and TRBJ2-1; D call uncertain. The CDR3 contains 16 residues. V lost 5 bases, J lost 3 bases, and 17 bases lay in between. The V gene's germline CDR1 is SGHNT and CDR2 YENEEA. CDR3 nucleotide sequence: TGTGCCAGCAGCCCATTGGGGATGGAGAGCTACAATGAGCAGTTCTTC. Translating gives CASSPLGMESYNEQFF.

The gene calls are TRBV6-5 and TRBJ2-5; D tentatively reads TRBD1 or TRBD2 (6 bases each). Germline CDR1 MNHEY, CDR2 SVGAGI. This CDR3 comprises 14 residues. The V and J ends lost 6 bases and 3 bases respectively, with 14 bases between them. CDR3 amino acids: CASSPLGGKETQYF. CDR3 nucleotide sequence: TGTGCCAGCAGCCCTCTAGGGGGGAAAGAGACCCAGTACTTC.

The chain is built from TRBV29-1 and TRBJ1-1; D gene ambiguous. Germline values: CDR1 SQVTM, CDR2 ANQGSEA. The V end lost 4 bases, the J end lost 6 bases, and 12 bases lay between the germline ends. The CDR3 runs 12 residues. The CDR3 sequence is CSVVSPSAEAFF. CDR3 in DNA: TGCAGCGTTGTATCCCCGAGCGCTGAAGCTTTCTTT.

The chain joins TRBV19 to TRBJ2-7, with D perhaps matching TRBD2 (6 bases). CDR3 length: 14 residues. V was clipped by 10 bases and J by 0 bases, with 16 bases between them. Germline CDR1 reads LNHDA; CDR2 reads SQIVND (reference sequence). The CDR3 here is CATSWGVGSYEQYF. The CDR3, as DNA: TGTGCCACCTCGTGGGGGGTTGGCTCCTACGAGCAGTACTTC.

The V and J genes are TRBV6-1 and TRBJ2-1, with 12 positions matching TRBD2. V lost 0 bases to trimming and J lost 7 bases; unmatched junction nucleotides: 7. Germline lookup yields CDR1 MNHNS and CDR2 SASEGT. The CDR3 is 17 residues long. The DNA of the CDR3 is TGTGCCAGCAGTGAAGCGCTTAGGCTAGCGGGAGGGAATGAGCAGTTCTTC. This gives the protein CASSEALRLAGGNEQFF.

This CDR3 is CASSSADRSSGNTIYF. In DNA, the CDR3 is TGTGCCAGCAGCTCAGCAGACAGAAGCTCTGGAAACACCATATATTTT. The chain uses TRBV9 and TRBJ1-3; the D gene is possibly TRBD1 (5 bases). V gave up 4 bases and J gave up 0 bases, with 14 bases separating them. Germline V lookup: CDR1 SGDLS, CDR2 YYNGEE. This CDR3 region has 16 residues.

The chain has TRBV2 and TRBJ2-7, with D maybe TRBD2 (6 bases). The germline gives CDR1 SNHLY, CDR2 FYNNEI. The CDR3 has 13 amino acids. V shed 7 bases and J shed 5 bases, with 15 bases lying between them. The CDR3 loop reads CASILGEDDEQYF. For the CDR3, the DNA is TGTGCCAGCATATTGGGGGAGGACGACGAGCAGTACTTC.

The J gene is TRBJ1-2, the V gene TRBV28, with TRBD1 identical over 8 bases. CDR3 length: 15 residues. Germline V gene lookup returns CDR1 MDHEN and CDR2 SYDVKM. V gave up 2 bases and J gave up 4 bases; unmatched junction bases: 6. The CDR3 protein is CASSLGQGGGYGYTF. In nucleotides, the CDR3 is TGTGCCAGCAGTTTAGGACAGGGCGGTGGCTATGGCTACACCTTC.

CDR3 loop: CASSPAPQPQHF. In DNA form, the CDR3 reads TGTGCCAGCAGTCCAGCCCCTCAGCCCCAGCATTTT. This sequence joins TRBV6-5 and TRBJ1-5; D is undetermined. The CDR3 has 12 amino acids. From germline, CDR1 is MNHEY and CDR2 SVGAGI. Trimming removed 5 bases from V and 6 bases from J, with 8 bases in between.

Comments on this clone: Other DNA sequences in the same sample also yield this CDR3. The genes are TRBV9 and TRBJ1-1; 7 bases align to TRBD1. The CDR3 has 16 amino acids. Germline values: CDR1 SGDLS, CDR2 YYNGEE. With 3 bases clipped from V and 2 bases from J, the junction kept 10 bases outside the gene matches. The CDR3 loop is CASSGPGQTLNTEAFF. In nucleotides, the CDR3 is TGTGCCAGCAGCGGACCGGGACAGACCCTTAACACTGAAGCTTTCTTT.